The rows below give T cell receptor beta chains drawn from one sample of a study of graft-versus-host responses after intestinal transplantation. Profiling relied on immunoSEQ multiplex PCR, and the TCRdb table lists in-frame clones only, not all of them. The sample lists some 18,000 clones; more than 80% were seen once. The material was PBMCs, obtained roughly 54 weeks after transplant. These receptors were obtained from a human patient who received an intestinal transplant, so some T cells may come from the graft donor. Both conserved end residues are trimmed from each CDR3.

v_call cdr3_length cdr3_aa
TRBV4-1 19 ASSQDFYGPPQREAPGELF
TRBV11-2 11 ASSLRSNTEAF
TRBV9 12 ASSRDLRTDTQY
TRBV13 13 ASSLGVSDSQPQH
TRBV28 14 ASSRTDKGRGNTIY
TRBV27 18 ASSSLYMRPGLADEETQY
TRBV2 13 ASFKEILALNEQF
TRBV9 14 ASGREERDVPYEQY
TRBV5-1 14 ASSPRGSGATYEQY
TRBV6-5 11 ASSYAGVTEAF
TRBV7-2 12 ASSLAVRFYEQY
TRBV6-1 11 ASSEATGGGYT
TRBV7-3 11 ASSSGQTGELF
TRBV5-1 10 ASSLGPYGYT
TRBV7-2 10 ASSLVNRLVT
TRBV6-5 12 ASSYAGGAYEQY
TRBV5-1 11 ASSLTGNTEAF
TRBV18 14 ASSPIIGTDAYEQY
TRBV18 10 ASSLQGLEQY
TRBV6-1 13 ASSEDGSYTGELF